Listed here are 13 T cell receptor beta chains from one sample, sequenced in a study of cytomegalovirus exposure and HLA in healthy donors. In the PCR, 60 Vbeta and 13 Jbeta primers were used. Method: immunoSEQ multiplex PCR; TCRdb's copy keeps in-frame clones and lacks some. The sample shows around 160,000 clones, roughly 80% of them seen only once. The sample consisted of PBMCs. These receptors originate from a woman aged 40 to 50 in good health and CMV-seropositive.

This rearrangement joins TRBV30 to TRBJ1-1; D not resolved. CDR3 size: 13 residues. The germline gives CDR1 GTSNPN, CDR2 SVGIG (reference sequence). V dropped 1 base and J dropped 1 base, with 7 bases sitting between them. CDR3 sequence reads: CAWSATWNTEAFF. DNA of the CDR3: TGTGCCTGGAGTGCGACTTGGAACACTGAAGCTTTCTTT. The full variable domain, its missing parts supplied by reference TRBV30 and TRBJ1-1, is SQTIHQWPATLVQPVGSPLSLECTVEGTSNPNLYWYRQAAGRGLQLLFYSVGIGQISSEVPQNLSASRPQDRQFILSSKKLLLSDSGFYLCAWSATWNTEAFFGQGTRLTVV.

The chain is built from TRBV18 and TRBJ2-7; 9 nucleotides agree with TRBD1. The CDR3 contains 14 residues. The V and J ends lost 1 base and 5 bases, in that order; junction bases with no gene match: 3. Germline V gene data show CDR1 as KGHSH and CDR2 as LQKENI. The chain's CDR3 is CASSPRTGVDEQYF. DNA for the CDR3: TGTGCCAGCTCACCACGGACAGGGGTAGACGAGCAGTACTTC. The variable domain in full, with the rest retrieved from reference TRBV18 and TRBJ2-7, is NAGVMQNPRHLVRRRGQEARLRCSPMKGHSHVYWYRQLPEEGLKFMVYLQKENIIDESGMPKERFSAEFPKEGPSILRIQQVVRGDSAAYFCASSPRTGVDEQYFGPGTRLTVT.

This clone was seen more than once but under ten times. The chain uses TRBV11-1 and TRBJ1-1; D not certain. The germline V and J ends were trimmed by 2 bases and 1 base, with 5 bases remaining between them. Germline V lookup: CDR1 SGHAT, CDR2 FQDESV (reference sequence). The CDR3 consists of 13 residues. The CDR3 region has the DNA TGTGCCAGCAGCTTAAACAGGAACACTGAAGCTTTCTTT. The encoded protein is CASSLNRNTEAFF.

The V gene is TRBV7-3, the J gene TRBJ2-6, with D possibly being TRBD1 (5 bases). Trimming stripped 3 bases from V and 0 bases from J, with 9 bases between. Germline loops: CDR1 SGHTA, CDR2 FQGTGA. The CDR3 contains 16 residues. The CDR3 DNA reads TGTGCCAGCAGCTTGACAGCAAACTCTGGGGCCAACGTCCTGACTTTC. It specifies CASSLTANSGANVLTF.

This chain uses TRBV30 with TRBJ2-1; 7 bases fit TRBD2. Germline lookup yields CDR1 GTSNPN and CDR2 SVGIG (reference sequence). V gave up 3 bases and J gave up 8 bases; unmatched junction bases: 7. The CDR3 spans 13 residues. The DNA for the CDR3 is TGTGCCTGGAGAGAACTAGCGTCCCATGAGCAGTTCTTC. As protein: CAWRELASHEQFF.

The CDR3 DNA is TGTGCCAGCAGCTTCGGGAACCAAGATACGCAGTATTTT. Translation: CASSFGNQDTQYF. The J gene is TRBJ2-3, the V gene TRBV5-4; D is perhaps TRBD2 (5 bases). The germline V gene encodes CDR1 SGHNT and CDR2 YYREEE (reference sequence). V was trimmed by 2 bases and J by 5 bases, leaving 9 bases between them. The CDR3 loop spans 13 amino acids.

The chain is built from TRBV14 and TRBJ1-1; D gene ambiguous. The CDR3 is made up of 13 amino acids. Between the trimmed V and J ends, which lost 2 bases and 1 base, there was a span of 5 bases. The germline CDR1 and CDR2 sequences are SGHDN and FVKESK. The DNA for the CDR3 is TGTGCCAGCAGCCAATACAGGAACACTGAAGCTTTCTTT. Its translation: CASSQYRNTEAFF.

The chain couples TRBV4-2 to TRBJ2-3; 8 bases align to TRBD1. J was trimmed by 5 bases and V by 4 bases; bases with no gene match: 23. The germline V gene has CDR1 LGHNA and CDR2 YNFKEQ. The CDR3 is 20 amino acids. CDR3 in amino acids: CASSPSRDRPKPSGIDTQYF. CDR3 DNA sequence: TGTGCCAGCAGCCCCTCCCGGGACAGGCCCAAACCGTCGGGTATAGATACGCAGTATTTT.

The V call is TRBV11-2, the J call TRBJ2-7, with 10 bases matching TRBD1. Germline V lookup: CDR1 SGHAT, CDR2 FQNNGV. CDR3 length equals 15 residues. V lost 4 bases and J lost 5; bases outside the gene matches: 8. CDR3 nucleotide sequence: TGTGCCAGCAGCTCCCCCGGGACAGGGGTGGACGAGCAGTACTTC. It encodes CASSSPGTGVDEQYF.

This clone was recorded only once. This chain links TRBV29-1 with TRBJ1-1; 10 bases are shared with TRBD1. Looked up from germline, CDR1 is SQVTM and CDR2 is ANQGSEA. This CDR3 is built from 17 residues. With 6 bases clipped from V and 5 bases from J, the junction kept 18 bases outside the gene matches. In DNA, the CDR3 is TGCAGCGTCTCCGGGACAGGGGTTTCCACGGGGGGGACTGAAGCTTTCTTT. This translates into CSVSGTGVSTGGTEAFF.

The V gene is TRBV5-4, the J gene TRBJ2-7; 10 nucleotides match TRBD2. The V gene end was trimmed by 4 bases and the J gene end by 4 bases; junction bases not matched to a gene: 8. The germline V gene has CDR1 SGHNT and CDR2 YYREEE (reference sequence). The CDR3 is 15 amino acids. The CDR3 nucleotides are TGTGCCAGCAGCCAAAGCGGGAGGGCCGGTTACGAGCAGTACTTC. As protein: CASSQSGRAGYEQYF.

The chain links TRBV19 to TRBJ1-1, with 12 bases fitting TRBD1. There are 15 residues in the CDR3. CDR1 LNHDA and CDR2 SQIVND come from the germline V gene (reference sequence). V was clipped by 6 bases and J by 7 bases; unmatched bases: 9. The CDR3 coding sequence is TGTGCCAGTAGGGGGACAGGGGGCGCATTTGGTGAAGCTTTCTTT. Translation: CASRGTGGAFGEAFF.

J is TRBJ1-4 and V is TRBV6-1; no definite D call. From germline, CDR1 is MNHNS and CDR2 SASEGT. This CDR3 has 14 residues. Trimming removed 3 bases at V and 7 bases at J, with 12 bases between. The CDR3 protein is CASSDFGRSEKLFF. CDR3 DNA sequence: TGTGCCAGCAGTGATTTCGGGAGGTCTGAAAAACTGTTTTTT.